This is a list of T cell receptor beta chains from one sample in a study of blood T cell repertoires in COVID-19. Clones were read by immunoSEQ multiplex PCR, and TCRdb kept only the in-frame ones, dropping some. The profile shows under 200,000 clones, over 75% of them singletons. The specimen was peripheral blood. Receptors originate from a man aged 40-49 years with active or convalescent COVID-19. Both conserved end residues are part of each CDR3. The D gene is left open where the match is weak. Size values are once, few and many counts, or a class for expanded clones, and some rows have none.

v_call: TRBV4-1
d_call: TRBD1
clone_size: .
j_call: TRBJ2-3
cdr3_nt: TGCGCCAGCAGCCAAGTCTTCCGGGACAGGGGGCAGGTAGATACGCAGTATTTT
cdr3_aa: CASSQVFRDRGQVDTQYF

v_call: TRBV11-2
d_call: .
clone_size: .
j_call: TRBJ1-2
cdr3_nt: TGTGCCAGCAGCTTAGGACAGGACTATGGCTACACCTTC
cdr3_aa: CASSLGQDYGYTF

v_call: TRBV19
d_call: .
clone_size: .
j_call: TRBJ1-1
cdr3_nt: TGTGCCAGTCGGTCAGGGGAGAGGCGCACTGAAGCTTTCTTT
cdr3_aa: CASRSGERRTEAFF

v_call: TRBV7-7
d_call: TRBD2
clone_size: .
j_call: TRBJ2-5
cdr3_nt: TGTGCTAGCAGCCCAGCGGGGGGGCCAGAGACCCAGTACTTC
cdr3_aa: CASSPAGGPETQYF

v_call: TRBV6-5
d_call: .
clone_size: .
j_call: TRBJ1-1
cdr3_nt: TGTGCCAGCAGTTACGACCGTAGCATGAACACTGAAGCTTTCTTT
cdr3_aa: CASSYDRSMNTEAFF

v_call: TRBV6-2/TRBV6-3
d_call: .
clone_size: .
j_call: TRBJ1-5
cdr3_nt: TGTGCCAGCAGTTACGAGCTAATCAATCAGCCCCAGCATTTT
cdr3_aa: CASSYELINQPQHF

v_call: TRBV7-2
d_call: .
clone_size: .
j_call: TRBJ2-2
cdr3_nt: TGTGCCAGCAGCTCGCTCAGGTTTGGCACCGGGGAGCTGTTTTTT
cdr3_aa: CASSSLRFGTGELFF

v_call: TRBV6-5
d_call: .
clone_size: .
j_call: TRBJ1-1
cdr3_nt: TGTGCCAGCAGGAAAACAGGTATAAGCGAAGCTTTCTTT
cdr3_aa: CASRKTGISEAFF

v_call: TRBV2
d_call: TRBD1
clone_size: .
j_call: TRBJ1-2
cdr3_nt: TGTGCCAGCAGCCGGGACAGGGACTATGGCTACACCTTC
cdr3_aa: CASSRDRDYGYTF

v_call: TRBV5-4
d_call: .
clone_size: .
j_call: TRBJ1-1
cdr3_nt: TGTGCCAGCAGCTTGAGGGGTAAGGACACTGAAGCTTTCTTT
cdr3_aa: CASSLRGKDTEAFF

v_call: TRBV3-1/TRBV3-2
d_call: .
clone_size: .
j_call: TRBJ2-3
cdr3_nt: TGTGCCAGCAGCCAGGCTTTGGTCACAGATACGCAGTATTTT
cdr3_aa: CASSQALVTDTQYF

v_call: TRBV29-1
d_call: .
clone_size: once
j_call: TRBJ2-7
cdr3_nt: TGCAGCGTTCCTAGCGATAGCGCCTACGAGCAGTACTTC
cdr3_aa: CSVPSDSAYEQYF